This entry lists 31 T cell receptor beta chains sequenced from one sample in a study of blood T cell repertoires in COVID-19. Only in-frame clones appear in the TCRdb table, and some are missing; sequencing was by immunoSEQ multiplex PCR. Of about 170,000 clones listed, approximately 82% are singletons. Material for sequencing was peripheral blood. These receptors came from a woman between 65 and 79 years old who had recovered from COVID-19.

The chain combines TRBV3-1 (or the pseudogene TRBV3-2) with TRBJ1-2; a weak D match, TRBD1 (6 bases). V lost 1 base and J lost 6, with 12 bases in between. The CDR3 length is 14 residues. Looked up from germline, CDR1 is LGHDT and CDR2 is YNNKEL (reference sequence). The CDR3 reads CASSQGGGGNGYTF. The CDR3 coding sequence is TGTGCCAGCAGCCAAGGGGGAGGGGGGAATGGCTACACCTTC.

This chain uses TRBV7-6 with TRBJ2-2; TRBD2 agrees at 8 bases. This CDR3 has 16 amino acids. Trimming took 5 bases from V and 3 from J; bases not matched to a gene: 8. Per the germline V gene, CDR1 is SGHVS and CDR2 is FNYEAQ. This CDR3 is CASSPNGGAYTGELFF. Here the CDR3 DNA reads TGTGCCAGCAGCCCCAACGGGGGGGCCTACACCGGGGAGCTGTTTTTT.

The rearrangement uses TRBV29-1 and TRBJ2-7; weak D call: TRBD2 (6 bases). The CDR3 runs to 12 residues. Germline-derived CDR1 and CDR2 are SQVTM and ANQGSEA. V lost 1 base to trimming and J lost 7 bases, with 11 bases between them. In nucleotides, the CDR3 is TGCAGCGTTGAAGGGGGGGACCGGGAGCAGTACTTC. It is translated as CSVEGGDREQYF.

CDR3 bases: TGCGCCAGCAGCCAAGATGGGGACTGGCGGGAGGGCCCGGATGAGCAGTTCTTC. It encodes CASSQDGDWREGPDEQFF. The rearrangement uses TRBV4-3 and TRBJ2-1; 9 bases match TRBD2. The length of the CDR3 is 18 residues. V lost 0 bases, J lost 8 bases, and 14 bases stayed unmatched. In germline, CDR1 is LGHNA, CDR2 YSLEER.

The rearrangement links TRBV2 to TRBJ1-1, with TRBD1 matching over 12 bases. Germline loops: CDR1 SNHLY, CDR2 FYNNEI. Losses at the gene ends were 8 bases for V and 5 bases for J; bases not matched to a gene: 6. This CDR3 spans 14 amino acids. The CDR3 bases are TGTGCCAGCCAGGGGACAGGGGGCCGTACTGAAGCTTTCTTT. Translation gives CASQGTGGRTEAFF.

The chain carries TRBV5-8 and TRBJ1-1; 8 bases are a match to TRBD1. Germline CDR1 is SGHTS and CDR2 is YDEGEE. With 0 bases clipped from V and 1 base from J, the junction kept 2 bases outside the gene matches. The CDR3 totals 15 residues. The DNA of the CDR3 is TGTGCCAGCAGCTTGGGGACAGGGAGGAACACTGAAGCTTTCTTT. Translating it yields CASSLGTGRNTEAFF.

This clone appeared a few times. The genes are TRBV27 and TRBJ2-3; 7 nucleotides agree with TRBD2. The CDR3 is 15 amino acids. V lost 10 bases and J lost 2; bases outside the gene matches: 12. In germline, CDR1 is MNHEY, CDR2 SMNVEV (reference sequence). The CDR3 loop reads CATSRLAEHTDTQYF. Written as DNA, the CDR3 is TGTGCCACCTCCAGGCTAGCGGAACACACAGATACGCAGTATTTT.

The chain combines TRBV12-3 or TRBV12-4 with TRBJ2-1; D not certain. The V and J ends lost 6 bases and 8 bases respectively, with 14 bases between them. The CDR3 covers 13 residues. In nucleotides, the CDR3 is TGTGCCAGCAGGGCTCCGGCGCAGGATGAGCAGTTCTTC. Encoded protein: CASRAPAQDEQFF.

The chain couples TRBV10-3 to TRBJ1-2, with TRBD1 identical over 10 bases. The CDR3 has 15 residues. V lost 9 bases, J lost 8 bases, and 15 bases stayed unmatched. Germline CDR1 reads ENHRY; CDR2 reads SYGVKD. The CDR3 DNA reads as TGTGCCATGGGACCGGGACAGGGGCACGGTTGGGGCTACACCTTC. It translates to CAMGPGQGHGWGYTF.

The rearrangement links TRBV10-3 to TRBJ1-1, with a weak D call TRBD1 (5 bases). The germline V gene has CDR1 ENHRY and CDR2 SYGVKD. The CDR3 covers 14 residues. Trimming shortened V by 0 bases and J by 8 bases, and 13 bases separated the two germline ends. CDR3 coding DNA: TGTGCCATCAGTGAGTCGAAGGGGCGGCAAGAAGCTTTCTTT. This encodes CAISESKGRQEAFF.

J is TRBJ2-7 and V is TRBV3-1 (or the pseudogene TRBV3-2); 7 bases map to TRBD2. Germline assignment: CDR1 LGHDT and CDR2 YNNKEL (reference sequence). V gave up 6 bases and J gave up 0 bases; unmatched junction bases: 5. This CDR3 region has 14 residues. The CDR3 is CASSPRLASYEQYF. In DNA, the CDR3 is TGTGCCAGCAGTCCCCGACTAGCCTCCTACGAGCAGTACTTC.

The genes are TRBV30 and TRBJ1-4, with 10 bases that match TRBD1. Germline V CDR1 and CDR2: GTSNPN, SVGIG (reference sequence). With 1 base clipped from V and 7 bases from J, the junction kept 6 bases outside the gene matches. This CDR3 is 15 amino acids long. The CDR3 coding sequence is TGTGCCTGGAGTGCAGGCGGACAGGGGGGTGAAAAACTGTTTTTT. Its translation is CAWSAGGQGGEKLFF.

The chain recombines TRBV7-9 with TRBJ2-6; possibly TRBD2 for D (6 bases). Trimming removed 3 bases from V and 0 bases from J, with 15 bases in between. CDR3 length: 18 residues. Per the germline V gene, CDR1 is SEHNR and CDR2 is FQNEAQ (reference sequence). CDR3 sequence reads: CASSFGGARSSGANVLTF. The CDR3 DNA reads TGTGCCAGCAGCTTCGGAGGGGCGCGGAGCTCTGGGGCCAACGTCCTGACTTTC.

J is TRBJ1-4 and V is TRBV5-1, with D possibly matching TRBD1 (6 bases). Trimming removed 7 bases from V and 7 bases from J, with 17 bases in between. The CDR3 extends over 14 amino acids. The germline V gene encodes CDR1 SGHRS and CDR2 YFSETQ. The CDR3 protein is CASGPTGRAEKLFF. CDR3 nucleotide sequence: TGCGCCAGCGGACCCACAGGGAGGGCTGAAAAACTGTTTTTT. The full variable domain, its missing parts supplied by reference TRBV5-1 and TRBJ1-4, is KAGVTQTPRYLIKTRGQQVTLSCSPISGHRSVSWYQQTPGQGLQFLFEYFSETQRNKGNFPGRFSGRQFSNSRSEMNVSTLELGDSALYLCASGPTGRAEKLFFGSGTQLSVL.

This clone is a singleton in its sample. This chain links TRBV6-5 with TRBJ2-7; weak D call: TRBD2 (6 bases). This CDR3 contains 12 residues. Trimming took 6 bases from V and 1 from J, leaving 7 bases between them. Germline lookup yields CDR1 MNHEY and CDR2 SVGAGI. CDR3 bases: TGTGCCAGCAGGCGGGGTTCCTACGAGCAGTACTTC. The encoded protein is CASRRGSYEQYF.

The chain combines TRBV28 with TRBJ2-1; TRBD2 might be the D (6 bases). Trimming shortened V by 5 bases and J by 10 bases, and 15 bases separated the two germline ends. Germline CDR1 reads MDHEN; CDR2 reads SYDVKM. The CDR3 covers 13 residues. CDR3 loop: CASSPPWRVEQFF. The CDR3, as DNA: TGTGCCAGCAGTCCCCCGTGGAGGGTGGAGCAGTTCTTC.

This chain uses TRBV5-1 with TRBJ2-5; TRBD1 matches at 10 bases. CDR1 and CDR2 (germline): SGHRS, YFSETQ. The CDR3 runs 16 residues. The junction had 15 bases not matched to a gene; V was cut back by 4 bases and J by 9 bases. CDR3 nucleotide sequence: TGCGCCAGCAGCAGCCGGGACAGGGGAGGTCGGGAGGCCCAGTACTTC. Its protein is CASSSRDRGGREAQYF.

The chain links TRBV6-2 or TRBV6-3 to TRBJ2-3; the match to TRBD2 covers 11 bases. Germline loops: CDR1 MNHEY, CDR2 SVGEGT. This CDR3 is 14 amino acids long. V lost 4 bases, J lost 6 bases, and 3 bases stayed unmatched. Written as DNA, the CDR3 is TGTGCCAGCAGTTGGGTAGCGGGGGGGGATACGCAGTATTTT. The encoded protein is CASSWVAGGDTQYF.

The chain uses TRBV5-6 and TRBJ2-1, with 8 nucleotides matching TRBD1. The V gene end was trimmed by 4 bases and the J gene end by 6 bases; junction bases not matched to a gene: 15. CDR1 is SGHDT and CDR2 is YYEEEE in the germline V gene. This CDR3 region has 17 residues. In DNA, the CDR3 is TGTGCCAGCAGCAGCCAGGCGGACAGGGTGAATATCAATGAGCAGTTCTTC. It translates to CASSSQADRVNINEQFF.

The gene calls are TRBV18 and TRBJ2-6; the match to TRBD1 covers 9 bases. The CDR3 is 15 residues long. Per germline, CDR1 KGHSH and CDR2 LQKENI. V trimming: 5 bases; J trimming: 5 bases; junction bases outside the gene matches: 4. CDR3 amino acids: CASSTGQGWANVLTF. The CDR3 nucleotides are TGTGCCAGCTCAACCGGACAGGGGTGGGCCAACGTCCTGACTTTC.

V and J are TRBV19 and TRBJ1-1; D gene unclear. Germline-derived CDR1 and CDR2 are LNHDA and SQIVND (reference sequence). Between the trimmed V and J ends, which lost 1 base and 1 base, there was a span of 7 bases. This CDR3 region has 14 residues. The CDR3 region has the DNA TGTGCCAGTAGTATAGCGCGGGGGAACACTGAAGCTTTCTTT. The encoded protein is CASSIARGNTEAFF.

J is TRBJ2-1 and V is TRBV7-3; the D gene is possibly TRBD1 (5 bases). CDR1 SGHTA and CDR2 FQGTGA come from the germline V gene. The V end was cut by 1 base, the J end by 6 bases, with 16 bases between. The CDR3 has 16 amino acids. The CDR3 DNA sequence: TGTGCCAGCAGCTTAAAGGGGCAGGGTAGCCGCAATGAGCAGTTCTTC. Translated, it gives CASSLKGQGSRNEQFF.

A few counts support this clone. The chain is built from TRBV28 and TRBJ2-7; the match to TRBD2 covers 10 bases. The germline V gene has CDR1 MDHEN and CDR2 SYDVKM. This CDR3 region has 15 residues. V shed 7 bases and J 0 bases; nucleotides not matched to a gene: 6. CDR3 in amino acids: CASTRSGRPSYEQYF. The CDR3 bases are TGTGCCAGCACCCGTAGCGGGAGGCCCTCCTACGAGCAGTACTTC.

The chain joins TRBV29-1 to TRBJ2-2, with unresolved D. Germline V gene lookup returns CDR1 SQVTM and CDR2 ANQGSEA. The CDR3 consists of 13 residues. V was clipped by 4 bases and J by 8 bases, with 14 bases between them. CDR3: CSVARLSSGELFF. CDR3 sequence (DNA): TGCAGCGTTGCCAGGCTTAGTTCAGGGGAGCTGTTTTTT.

This clone was observed a few times. V and J are TRBV29-1 and TRBJ2-1; D not resolved. The CDR3 is made up of 11 amino acids. V was trimmed by 7 bases and J by 4 bases, leaving 8 bases between them. Germline V gene lookup returns CDR1 SQVTM and CDR2 ANQGSEA. The CDR3 nucleotides read TGCAGCGGCCAACAGTACAATGAGCAGTTCTTC. Protein product: CSGQQYNEQFF.

V and J are TRBV18 and TRBJ2-7; TRBD2 is a possible D gene (5 bases). Germline V lookup: CDR1 KGHSH, CDR2 LQKENI. This CDR3 comprises 17 residues. Between the trimmed V and J ends, which lost 0 bases and 6 bases, there was a span of 21 bases. The CDR3 sequence: CASSPPGSSGGVGEQYF. For the CDR3, the DNA is TGTGCCAGCTCACCACCGGGCTCCAGCGGAGGCGTGGGCGAGCAGTACTTC.

This clone was found once. The rearrangement joins TRBV20-1 to TRBJ2-3, with a possible D match to TRBD2 (5 bases). Germline-derived CDR1 and CDR2 are DFQATT and SNEGSKA (reference sequence). This CDR3 has 11 amino acids. The ends were cut back, 8 bases at V and 5 bases at J, with 11 bases in the middle. This chain's CDR3 is CSSRAGDTQYF. The CDR3 DNA reads TGCAGTTCCCGGGCGGGAGATACGCAGTATTTT.

The J gene is TRBJ1-5, the V gene TRBV7-9, with 8 bases lining up with TRBD1. With 5 bases clipped from V and 4 bases from J, the junction kept 4 bases outside the gene matches. Looked up from germline, CDR1 is SEHNR and CDR2 is FQNEAQ (reference sequence). The CDR3 consists of 14 residues. DNA of the CDR3: TGTGCCAGCAGCCGACAGGGGCGGAATCAGCCCCAGCATTTT. Protein product: CASSRQGRNQPQHF.

The rearrangement uses TRBV6-5 and TRBJ2-7; no firm D call. This CDR3 has 11 amino acids. Trimming removed 5 bases at V and 7 bases at J, with 9 bases between. The V gene's germline CDR1 is MNHEY and CDR2 SVGAGI. CDR3 region: CASSRLEEQYF. As DNA, the CDR3 is TGTGCCAGCAGTAGGCTAGAGGAGCAGTACTTC.

Here the CDR3 reads CASSQDPHRETGELFF. CDR3 bases: TGCGCCAGCAGCCAAGACCCCCACAGGGAGACCGGGGAGCTGTTTTTT. The chain links TRBV4-3 to TRBJ2-2, with D perhaps matching TRBD1 (6 bases). The CDR3 runs 16 residues. The V gene lost 0 bases and the J gene lost 5 bases, with 13 bases spanning the gap. Germline V gene sequence: CDR1 LGHNA, CDR2 YSLEER.

The genes are TRBV5-4 and TRBJ1-2; unclear D gene. Deletions cut 1 base from V and 4 bases from J, with 8 bases between. Germline CDR1 and CDR2: SGHNT and YYREEE (reference sequence). The CDR3 runs to 13 residues. CDR3 sequence: CASSLTELYGYTF. CDR3 sequence (DNA): TGTGCCAGCAGCTTGACAGAGCTCTATGGCTACACCTTC.